This TCR beta chain stems from a study of cytomegalovirus exposure and HLA in healthy donors. On the study more broadly: Genetic ancestry analysis placed more than 80% of the approximately 400 donors that were genotyped in the Caucasian-associated cluster. Notes on the study in general: In vitro confirmation showed three CMV-associated chains to be CMV antigen specific.

The PCR employed 60 Vbeta primers together with 13 Jbeta primers. Per the original data handling: In a later analysis, of some 80 million unique beta chains, roughly 11 million appeared in at least two donors. Clones were read by immunoSEQ multiplex PCR, and TCRdb kept only the in-frame ones, dropping some. The D gene and trimming were derived from the DNA, and the V and J assignments and clone size from that table. The top ten hold 1.5% to 2% of the sample, which has 200,000 to 300,000 clones, roughly 86% seen once. On this clone itself: Its antigen is not known.

CDR1 is MNHEY, CDR2 SMNVEV, per germline (reference sequence). Deletions cut 3 bases from V and 4 bases from J, with 15 bases between. This CDR3 contains 15 residues. Sequenced: PBMCs. The TCR sequence derives from a woman aged 40 to 55 in good health and CMV-seropositive. The gene calls are TRBV27 and TRBJ1-1, with D unclear. The DNA of the CDR3 is TGTGCCAGCAGTTTTATCTCGGCGGGAGGCACTGAAGCTTTCTTT. Its translation: CASSFISAGGTEAFF.